The clone carrying this TCR beta chain was counted a few times. Its antigen is as yet unknown. The source of the sample is a study of blood T cells in healthy people across ages. Total RNA extracted from each sample amounted to at least 5.5 micrograms. Study outcomes and limitations: What prevented conclusive comparison of naive and antigen-experienced cells was that PBMCs were unsorted. The donors' CMV status was not determined, possibly confounding changes in expanded clonotypes. Percentage of naive T cells showed a strong correlation with TCR beta diversity.

Then a second PCR, running roughly 7 to 11 cycles, was carried out with a sample-barcoded 5' primer and a J-beta primer mix. TCRdb independently ran MiXCR on the 5' RACE reads; one entry per CDR3 protein. The sample holds about 1.7 million distinct CDR3 sequences, roughly 30% seen once. The CDR3 loop spans 14 amino acids. Looked up from germline, CDR1 is SNHLY and CDR2 is FYNNEI. V lost 8 bases and J lost 2, with 16 bases in between. V and J are TRBV2 and TRBJ2-7; tentative D call: TRBD2 (6 bases). The sequenced sample consisted of blood. The source is a woman in her 30s in good health. For the CDR3, the DNA is TGTGCCAGCCGAGAAGCGGAGGGCGCCTACGAGCAGTACTTC. The encoded protein is CASREAEGAYEQYF.